This T cell receptor (beta chain) originates from a study of CD4 T cells in relation to SARS-CoV-2 and coronaviruses. Study-wide findings and caveats: Crossreactive clones expanded significantly less to SARS-CoV-2 than monoreactive clones.

CD4+ T cells from unexposed donors were obtained before the COVID-19 pandemic (2011-2018). The cells were cultured for about ten days before CD4+ T cells were isolated. Testing used SARS-CoV-2 S/N and four cold-coronavirus spikes on unexposed-donor CD4+ T cells, cells permitting. PBMCs were plated at around 2 million per well in IL-2-containing medium. The sample holds one count of this clone. Its antigen is undetermined. The table came from immunoSEQ multiplex PCR; TCRdb's copy has only in-frame clones and leaves some out. The sample lists tens of thousands of clones, approximately 72% occurring once. Sequencing was done on a sample of CD4+ T cells from PBMCs, cultured in vitro. This TCR came from a human donor in good health.

CDR3 sequence (DNA): TGTGCCAGCTCCGCCGCCCGGGGGGAGGGCCATGAGCAGTTCTTC. It encodes CASSAARGEGHEQFF. The V gene is TRBV18, the J gene TRBJ2-1; TRBD2 matches at 7 bases. V gave up 6 bases and J gave up 8 bases; unmatched junction bases: 13. This CDR3 has 15 residues. Germline CDR1 and CDR2: KGHSH and LQKENI.